The 4 T cell receptor beta chains presented below share a single source sample, sequenced in a study of T cell repertoires in ileal Crohn's disease. TCRdb's copy holds only in-frame clones and misses some; the assay was immunoSEQ multiplex PCR. The sample includes thousands of clones, approximately 79% seen only once; the top ten take around 40%. This sample's time point: proximal margin of the surgical specimen (macroscopically non-inflamed). The sample consisted of ileal tissue. The receptors derive from an adult with Crohn's disease.

The genes are TRBV7-3 and TRBJ2-2; 7 bases map to TRBD1. Germline values: CDR1 SGHTA, CDR2 FQGTGA. The J segment lost 5 bases and the V segment lost 5 bases, leaving 8 bases of the junction unmatched. This CDR3 spans 15 amino acids. The DNA of the CDR3 is TGTGCCAGCAGCAGCGAGGGACAGAGGACCGGGGAGCTGTTTTTT. It specifies CASSSEGQRTGELFF.

This clone was recorded only once. This chain connects TRBV6-6 to TRBJ2-5; 8 nucleotides line up with TRBD2. The ends lost 6 bases at V and 3 bases at J; junction bases unmatched: 3. Germline CDR1 reads MNHNY; CDR2 reads SVGAGI (reference sequence). The CDR3 contains 13 residues. This chain's CDR3 is CASRSLAEETQYF. In DNA, the CDR3 is TGTGCCAGCAGGTCACTAGCGGAAGAGACCCAGTACTTC.

This clone was seen more than once but under ten times. The gene calls are TRBV11-2 and TRBJ2-2; 7 positions agree with TRBD1. Looked up from germline, CDR1 is SGHAT and CDR2 is FQNNGV. The CDR3 has 15 amino acids. Trimming took 5 bases from V and 3 from J; bases not matched to a gene: 6. This CDR3 reads CASSPNTGDTGELFF. The DNA for the CDR3 is TGTGCCAGCAGCCCCAATACAGGGGACACCGGGGAGCTGTTTTTT.

J is TRBJ1-2 and V is TRBV5-1; the D gene is possibly TRBD1 (6 bases). The V end was cut by 4 bases, the J end by 3 bases, with 19 bases between. This CDR3 spans 16 amino acids. Germline V lookup: CDR1 SGHRS, CDR2 YFSETQ. CDR3 coding DNA: TGCGCCAGCAGCCCTACCACAGGGACACAACACTATGGCTACACCTTC. Protein: CASSPTTGTQHYGYTF.